This is a list of T cell receptor beta chains from one sample in a study of human T cells and chemical hapten exposure. Using its own MiXCR run on the RACE reads, TCRdb lists one record per CDR3 protein. Of about 380,000 distinct CDR3 sequences in the sample, over 6% were seen once. The sequences come from whole blood, collected in connection with sensitization to the hapten diphenylcyclopropenone (DPC). The receptors stem from a young woman with alopecia areata. Some clones in this sample may be carry-over from other donors' samples. Both conserved end residues are part of each CDR3. Each record gives: CDR3 protein, clone size, CDR3 length, V gene. A row's size may be missing; if present it is once, few, many or a size class.

CDR3: CSVEKETDTQYF; size: few; length: 12; V: TRBV29-1
CDR3: CASTGERTEAFF; size: .; length: 12; V: TRBV2
CDR3: CASSPAGAEKLFF; size: .; length: 13; V: TRBV7-9
CDR3: CASSPRDYENTEAFF; size: few; length: 15; V: TRBV14
CDR3: CASSSSDRGRNEQFF; size: .; length: 15; V: TRBV7-9
CDR3: CASGTVSYNEQFF; size: .; length: 13; V: TRBV2
CDR3: CASSRDRNQPQHF; size: many; length: 13; V: TRBV12-3/TRBV12-4
CDR3: CSVRGQGIEQYF; size: few; length: 12; V: TRBV29-1
CDR3: CASSPGLAAYEQYF; size: many; length: 14; V: TRBV11-2
CDR3: CASSLVAREQFF; size: many; length: 12; V: TRBV7-9
CDR3: CATPGGQGHQPQHF; size: many; length: 14; V: TRBV24-1